The 6 T cell receptor beta chains below were found in one sample sequenced in a study of CD8 T cells in ankylosing spondylitis. Points from the study as a whole: Ankylosing spondylitis blood appeared to carry a characteristic TCR beta motif of 7 or 8 highly homologous variants.

The antigens for these receptors are not known. Via MiXCR, TCRdb re-called the 5' RACE reads, giving one row per CDR3 protein. In the table there are a few hundred thousand distinct CDR3 sequences, more than 9.5% of which are singletons. Sequences were obtained from blood, either unsorted or a sorted T cell fraction (not recorded which). These receptors all stem from a male donor with ankylosing spondylitis.

J is TRBJ2-7 and V is TRBV20-1; D is possibly TRBD2 (6 bases). Trimming pared 3 bases from V and 0 bases from J, leaving 12 bases between. Per germline, CDR1 DFQATT and CDR2 SNEGSKA (reference sequence). The CDR3 totals 14 residues. The CDR3 reads CSARWRGNSYEQYF. The CDR3, as DNA: TGCAGTGCTAGGTGGCGGGGTAACTCCTACGAGCAGTACTTC.

This clonotype was detected ten times or more. The CDR3 here is CATSRLGRDSQIQYF. DNA for the CDR3: TGTGCCACCAGCAGATTAGGCCGGGACAGCCAAATTCAGTACTTC. The chain joins TRBV15 to TRBJ2-4; 7 nucleotides agree with TRBD1. This CDR3 contains 15 residues. Germline V gene sequence: CDR1 LNHNV, CDR2 YYDKDF (reference sequence). With 2 bases clipped from V and 10 bases from J, the junction kept 11 bases outside the gene matches.

V usage is TRBV6-2 or TRBV6-3 and J usage is TRBJ1-2; D remains unclear. This CDR3 is 12 amino acids long. Per the germline V gene, CDR1 is MNHEY and CDR2 is SVGEGT. Trimming left V 0 bases short and J 7 bases short, with 6 bases between. For the CDR3, the DNA is TGTGCCAGCAGTTACTCCCGGGCTGGCTACACCTTC. It specifies CASSYSRAGYTF.

The chain is built from TRBV29-1 and TRBJ1-4; D unclear. Germline lookup yields CDR1 SQVTM and CDR2 ANQGSEA. V gave up 2 bases and J gave up 0 bases, with 10 bases separating them. The CDR3 spans 15 residues. The CDR3 DNA is TGCAGCGTTGAACTGATCGGATCAACTAATGAAAAACTGTTTTTT. Translation: CSVELIGSTNEKLFF.

Ten or more counts support this clonotype. The chain uses TRBV10-3 and TRBJ2-2; no clear D. The CDR3 is made up of 11 amino acids. Between the trimmed V and J ends, which lost 8 bases and 3 bases, there was a span of 4 bases. CDR1 is ENHRY, CDR2 SYGVKD, per germline. CDR3 residues: CAIGDTGELFF. CDR3 DNA: TGTGCCATCGGCGACACCGGGGAGCTGTTTTTT.

This clonotype was seen only a few times. The V and J genes are TRBV20-1 and TRBJ2-3, with 7 nucleotides matching TRBD1. There are 14 residues in the CDR3. Trimming took 0 bases from V and 1 from J; bases not matched to a gene: 1. From germline, CDR1 is DFQATT and CDR2 SNEGSKA (reference sequence). Here the CDR3 DNA reads TGCAGTGCTAGAGACCAGGGGGGCACAGATACGCAGTATTTT. It codes for CSARDQGGTDTQYF.